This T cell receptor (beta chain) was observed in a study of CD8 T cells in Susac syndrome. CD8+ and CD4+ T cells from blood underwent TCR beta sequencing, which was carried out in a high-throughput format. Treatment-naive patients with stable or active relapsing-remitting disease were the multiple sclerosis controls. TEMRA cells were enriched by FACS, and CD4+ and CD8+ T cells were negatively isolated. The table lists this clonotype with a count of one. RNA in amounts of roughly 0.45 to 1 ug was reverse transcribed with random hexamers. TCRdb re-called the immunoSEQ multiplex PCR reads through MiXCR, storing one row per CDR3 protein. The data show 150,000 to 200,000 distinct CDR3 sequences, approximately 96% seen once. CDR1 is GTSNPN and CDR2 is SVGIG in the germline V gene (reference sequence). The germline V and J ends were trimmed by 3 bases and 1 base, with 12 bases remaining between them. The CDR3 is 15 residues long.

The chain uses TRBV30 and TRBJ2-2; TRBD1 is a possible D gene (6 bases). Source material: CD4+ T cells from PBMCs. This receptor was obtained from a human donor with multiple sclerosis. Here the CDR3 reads CAWRGDTWNTGELFF. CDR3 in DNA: TGTGCCTGGAGGGGGGACACCTGGAACACCGGGGAGCTGTTTTTT.